This passage covers 14 T cell receptor beta chains from one sample sequenced in a study of T cells in Graves' hyperthyroidism and ophthalmopathy (dated by TCRdb to the late 2010s). Library preparation used multiplex PCR. The sequencer was an Illumina HiSeq 2000. The TCR beta CDR3 regions were amplified from RNA transcripts. A first-round RT-PCR of the TCR CDR3 used the HTBI primer set with the Qiagen OneStep RT-PCR kit. TCRdb reprocessing: public reads trimmed at Q25 with fastp, clones called with MiXCR, in-frame beta chains kept. Every CDR3 protein is listed once, alongside the most common genes and DNA of its rows. The sample has about 380,000 distinct CDR3 sequences on record, approximately 15% of them singletons. The ten largest clones take up approximately 9.9% of the sample. Sequencing used blood. The receptors here all came from an older woman with Graves' hyperthyroidism.

This clonotype was seen more than once but under ten times. The J gene is TRBJ1-2, the V gene TRBV24-1; the D gene is possibly TRBD1 (5 bases). CDR1 and CDR2 from the germline V gene are KGHDR and SFDVKD. Trimming left V 3 bases short and J 4 bases short, with 11 bases between. This CDR3 is 14 amino acids long. This CDR3 reads CATSDVTVPYGYTF. For the CDR3, the DNA is TGTGCCACCAGTGATGTGACAGTTCCCTATGGCTACACCTTC.

This clonotype occurred many times. The chain joins TRBV7-8 to TRBJ2-1; possible D gene TRBD1, 5 bases. The CDR3 consists of 14 residues. V lost 5 bases, J lost 3 bases, and 11 bases lay in between. Germline CDR1 is SGHVS and CDR2 is FQNEAQ. CDR3 in amino acids: CASSDSLNYNEQFF. DNA for the CDR3: TGTGCCAGCAGCGACAGTTTGAACTACAATGAGCAGTTCTTC.

This clonotype was recorded a few times. This chain connects TRBV27 to TRBJ2-2; D gene unclear. Per the germline V gene, CDR1 is MNHEY and CDR2 is SMNVEV (reference sequence). V gave up 2 bases and J gave up 1 base, with 8 bases separating them. The CDR3 is 15 residues long. The CDR3 DNA sequence: TGTGCCAGCAGTTTAATCGCCGGGAACACCGGGGAGCTGTTTTTT. The encoded protein is CASSLIAGNTGELFF.

This clonotype was detected many times. This chain uses TRBV5-1 with TRBJ2-1; D is undetermined. The CDR3 contains 15 residues. Germline loops: CDR1 SGHRS, CDR2 YFSETQ. V lost 4 bases and J 2 bases, leaving 13 bases between the germline ends. For the CDR3, the DNA is TGCGCCAGCAGCGAGGCACTACTAACCTACAATGAGCAGTTCTTC. This sequence encodes CASSEALLTYNEQFF.

This clonotype was observed a handful of times. The V and J genes are TRBV18 and TRBJ2-1, with 12 bases fitting TRBD2. The V gene end was trimmed by 3 bases and the J gene end by 7 bases; junction bases not matched to a gene: 4. Germline-derived CDR1 and CDR2 are KGHSH and LQKENI. CDR3 length: 15 residues. The CDR3 spells CASSPTSGRVNEQFF. CDR3 DNA: TGTGCCAGCTCACCGACTAGCGGGAGAGTAAATGAGCAGTTCTTC. Filled out from reference TRBV18 and TRBJ2-1, the complete variable domain reads NAGVMQNPRHLVRRRGQEARLRCSPMKGHSHVYWYRQLPEEGLKFMVYLQKENIIDESGMPKERFSAEFPKEGPSILRIQQVVRGDSAAYFCASSPTSGRVNEQFFGPGTRLTVL.

On this clonotype: Sequence at one end of the junction differs from germline and may be a read error. This chain uses TRBV19 with TRBJ1-4; tentatively, D is TRBD1 (6 bases). Germline assignment: CDR1 LNHDA and CDR2 SQIVND (reference sequence). The CDR3 is 15 residues long. The CDR3: CASSTDSTTDEKLFF. The CDR3 nucleotides are TGTGCCAGTAGTACGGACAGTACAACTGATGAAAAACTGTTTTTT.

This clonotype has ten or more counts. The chain joins TRBV18 to TRBJ1-2, with TRBD1 identical over 10 bases. The ends lost 5 bases at V and 5 bases at J; junction bases unmatched: 5. CDR3 length equals 14 residues. Germline CDR1 and CDR2: KGHSH and LQKENI. For the CDR3, the DNA is TGTGCCAGCTCAACGGACAGGGGGAAATATGGCTACACCTTC. Its protein product is CASSTDRGKYGYTF.

This clonotype was observed many times. The V call is TRBV24-1, the J call TRBJ2-3, with 12 bases that match TRBD1. The CDR3 covers 18 residues. V dropped 3 bases and J dropped 5; count of bases not matched to a gene: 11. Germline loops: CDR1 KGHDR, CDR2 SFDVKD. The CDR3 DNA reads as TGTGCCACCAGTGATGACTTACCGGGACAGGGGGCTGTAGATACGCAGTATTTT. Its translation: CATSDDLPGQGAVDTQYF.

This clonotype has at least ten counts. This chain joins TRBV20-1 and TRBJ2-3; D uncertain. V was clipped by 4 bases and J by 1 base, with 6 bases between them. CDR3 length: 12 amino acids. CDR1 and CDR2 (germline): DFQATT, SNEGSKA (reference sequence). The CDR3 protein is CSATAGTDTQYF. CDR3 in DNA: TGCAGTGCTACCGCGGGCACAGATACGCAGTATTTT.

In its sample, this clonotype was seen many times. V gene TRBV6-1 combines with J gene TRBJ1-1; D not certain. From germline, CDR1 is MNHNS and CDR2 SASEGT. V was clipped by 5 bases and J by 7 bases, with 20 bases between them. The CDR3 consists of 15 residues. Written as DNA, the CDR3 is TGTGCCAGCAGTTACCACCCGCCTGAGAAGGGTGAAGCTTTCTTT. It encodes CASSYHPPEKGEAFF.

This chain joins TRBV6-5 and TRBJ2-7; TRBD1 agrees at 7 bases. The CDR3 runs to 14 residues. Germline CDR1 reads MNHEY; CDR2 reads SVGAGI. V gave up 0 bases and J gave up 4 bases; unmatched junction bases: 3. CDR3 sequence: CASSYSWTGYEQYF. CDR3 DNA sequence: TGTGCCAGCAGTTACTCGTGGACAGGATACGAGCAGTACTTC.

This clonotype has a count of ten or more. The rearrangement joins TRBV12-3 or TRBV12-4 to TRBJ2-2; 15 bases are shared with TRBD2. This CDR3 has 20 residues. The V segment lost 4 bases and the J segment 4 bases; nucleotides outside the gene matches: 13. The CDR3 DNA is TGTGCCAGCAGTTACTTACCCGGGACTAGCGGGAGGAAAGGCACCGGGGAGCTGTTTTTT. It encodes CASSYLPGTSGRKGTGELFF.

The chain's CDR3 is CATLTANEKLFF. CDR3 coding DNA: TGTGCCACCCTGACAGCTAATGAAAAACTGTTTTTT. This chain uses TRBV6-1 with TRBJ1-4; weak D call: TRBD1 (5 bases). This CDR3 is 12 amino acids long. CDR1 is MNHNS, CDR2 SASEGT, per germline. Trimming took off 10 bases at V and 3 bases at J, with 9 bases between the two ends.

This clonotype has only one observation. A much more abundant neighbour one base away suggests this may be a read error. This rearrangement joins TRBV12-3 or TRBV12-4 to TRBJ1-6; D remains ambiguous. The CDR3 extends over 15 amino acids. CDR3 region: CASTERAGYNPPLHF. Here the CDR3 DNA reads TGTGCCAGCACCGAGAGGGCAGGTTATAATCCACCCCTCCACTTT.